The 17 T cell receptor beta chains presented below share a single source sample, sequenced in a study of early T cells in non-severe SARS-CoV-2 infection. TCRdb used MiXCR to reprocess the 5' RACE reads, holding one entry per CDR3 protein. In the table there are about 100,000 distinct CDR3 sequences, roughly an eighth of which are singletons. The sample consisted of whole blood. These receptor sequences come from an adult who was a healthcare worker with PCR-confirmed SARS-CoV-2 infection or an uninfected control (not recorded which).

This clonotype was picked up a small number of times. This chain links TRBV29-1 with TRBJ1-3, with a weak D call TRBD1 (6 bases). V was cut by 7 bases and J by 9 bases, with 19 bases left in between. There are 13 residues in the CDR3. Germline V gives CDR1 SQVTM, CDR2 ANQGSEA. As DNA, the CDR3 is TGCAGCGCCGCGGGACCCGTGGACAGCACCATATATTTT. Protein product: CSAAGPVDSTIYF.

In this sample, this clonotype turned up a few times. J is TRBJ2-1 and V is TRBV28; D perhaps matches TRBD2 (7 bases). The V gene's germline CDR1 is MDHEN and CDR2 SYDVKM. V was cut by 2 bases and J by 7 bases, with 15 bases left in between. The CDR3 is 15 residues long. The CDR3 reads CASSLVGGASNEQFF. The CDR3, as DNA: TGTGCCAGCAGTTTAGTGGGGGGGGCCTCGAATGAGCAGTTCTTC.

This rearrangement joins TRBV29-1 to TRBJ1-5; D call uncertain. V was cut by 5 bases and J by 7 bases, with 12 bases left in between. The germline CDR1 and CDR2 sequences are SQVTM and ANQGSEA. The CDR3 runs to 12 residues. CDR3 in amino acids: CSVQEGGQPQHF. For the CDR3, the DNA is TGCAGCGTTCAGGAGGGCGGGCAGCCCCAGCATTTT.

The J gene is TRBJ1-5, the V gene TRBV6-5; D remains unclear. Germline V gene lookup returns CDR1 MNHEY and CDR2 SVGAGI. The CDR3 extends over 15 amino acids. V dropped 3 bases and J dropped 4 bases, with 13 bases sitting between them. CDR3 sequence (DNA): TGTGCCAGCAGTTATCGGGCCTCCGGGAATCAGCCCCAGCATTTT. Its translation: CASSYRASGNQPQHF.

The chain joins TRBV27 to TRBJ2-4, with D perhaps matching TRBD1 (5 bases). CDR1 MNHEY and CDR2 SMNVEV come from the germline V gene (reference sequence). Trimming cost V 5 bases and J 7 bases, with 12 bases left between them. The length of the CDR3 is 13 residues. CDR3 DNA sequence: TGTGCCAGCAGTCCCAGGGAATCGAACATTCAGTACTTC. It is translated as CASSPRESNIQYF.

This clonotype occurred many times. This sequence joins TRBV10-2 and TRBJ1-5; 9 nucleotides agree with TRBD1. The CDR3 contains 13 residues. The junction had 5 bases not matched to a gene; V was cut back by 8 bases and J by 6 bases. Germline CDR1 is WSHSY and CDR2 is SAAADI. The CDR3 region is CASGWTGVQPQHF. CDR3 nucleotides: TGCGCCAGCGGTTGGACAGGGGTTCAGCCCCAGCATTTT.

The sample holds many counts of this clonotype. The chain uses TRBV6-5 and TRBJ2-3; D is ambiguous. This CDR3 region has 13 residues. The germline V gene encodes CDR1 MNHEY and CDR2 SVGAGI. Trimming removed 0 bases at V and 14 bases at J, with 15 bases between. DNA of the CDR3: TGTGCCAGCAGTTACTCGAGCCACGGCTCGGCGTATTTT. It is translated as CASSYSSHGSAYF.

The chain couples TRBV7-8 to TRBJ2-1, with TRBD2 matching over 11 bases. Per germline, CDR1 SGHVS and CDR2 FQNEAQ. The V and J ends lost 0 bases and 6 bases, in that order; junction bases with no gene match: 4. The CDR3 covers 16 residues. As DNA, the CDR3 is TGTGCCAGCAGCTTAGCGTATAGCGGGGGGGGCAATGAGCAGTTCTTC. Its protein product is CASSLAYSGGGNEQFF.

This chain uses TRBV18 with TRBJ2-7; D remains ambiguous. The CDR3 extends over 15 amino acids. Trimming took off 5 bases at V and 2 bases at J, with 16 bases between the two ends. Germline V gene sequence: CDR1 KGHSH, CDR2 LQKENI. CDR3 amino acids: CASSSRVGRTYEQYF. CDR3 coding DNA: TGTGCCAGCTCAAGCCGAGTGGGCCGAACCTACGAGCAGTACTTC.

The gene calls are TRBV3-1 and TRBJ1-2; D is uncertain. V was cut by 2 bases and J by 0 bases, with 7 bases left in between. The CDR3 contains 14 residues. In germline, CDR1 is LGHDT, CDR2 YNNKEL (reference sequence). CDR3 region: CASSQLGTNYGYTF. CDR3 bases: TGTGCCAGCAGCCAACTCGGGACTAACTATGGCTACACCTTC.

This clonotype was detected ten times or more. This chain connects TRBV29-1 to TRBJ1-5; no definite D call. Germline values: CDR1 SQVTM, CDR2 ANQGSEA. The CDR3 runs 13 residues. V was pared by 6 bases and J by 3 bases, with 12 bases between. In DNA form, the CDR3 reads TGCAGCGTCGTGTGGGTCCCCAATCAGCCCCAGCATTTT. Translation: CSVVWVPNQPQHF.

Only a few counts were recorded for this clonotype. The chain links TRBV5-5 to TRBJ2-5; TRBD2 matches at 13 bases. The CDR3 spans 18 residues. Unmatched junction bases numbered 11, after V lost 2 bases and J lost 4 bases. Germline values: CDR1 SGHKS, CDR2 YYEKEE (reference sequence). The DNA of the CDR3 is TGTGCCAGCAGCTTAGGACTAGCGGGGGCCCCTGTTAGAGAGACCCAGTACTTC. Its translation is CASSLGLAGAPVRETQYF. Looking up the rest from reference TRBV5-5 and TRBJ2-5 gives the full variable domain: DAGVTQSPTHLIKTRGQQVTLRCSPISGHKSVSWYQQVLGQGPQFIFQYYEKEERGRGNFPDRFSARQFPNYSSELNVNALLLGDSALYLCASSLGLAGAPVRETQYFGPGTRLLVL.

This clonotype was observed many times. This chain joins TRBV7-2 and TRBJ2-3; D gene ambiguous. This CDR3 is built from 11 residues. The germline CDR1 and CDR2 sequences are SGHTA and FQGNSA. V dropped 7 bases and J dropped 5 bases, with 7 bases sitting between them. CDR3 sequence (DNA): TGTGCCAGCACCCCGAAAGATACGCAGTATTTT. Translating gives CASTPKDTQYF.

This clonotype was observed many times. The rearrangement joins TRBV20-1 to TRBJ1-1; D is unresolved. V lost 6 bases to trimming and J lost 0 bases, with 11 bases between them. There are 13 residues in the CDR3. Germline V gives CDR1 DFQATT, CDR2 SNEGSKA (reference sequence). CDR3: CSATSELNTEAFF. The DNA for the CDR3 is TGCAGTGCAACTTCAGAGCTGAACACTGAAGCTTTCTTT.

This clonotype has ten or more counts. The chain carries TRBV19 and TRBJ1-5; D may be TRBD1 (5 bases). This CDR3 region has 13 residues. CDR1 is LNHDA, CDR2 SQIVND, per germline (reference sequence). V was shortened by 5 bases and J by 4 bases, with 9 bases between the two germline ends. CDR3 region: CASSPQGNQPQHF. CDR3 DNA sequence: TGTGCCAGTAGTCCGCAGGGAAATCAGCCCCAGCATTTT.

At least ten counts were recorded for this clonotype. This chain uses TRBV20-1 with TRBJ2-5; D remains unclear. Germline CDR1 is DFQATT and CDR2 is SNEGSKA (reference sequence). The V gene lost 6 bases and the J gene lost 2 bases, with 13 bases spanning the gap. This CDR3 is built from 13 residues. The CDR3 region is CSAPIPPQETQYF. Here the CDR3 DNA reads TGCAGTGCCCCGATCCCCCCACAAGAGACCCAGTACTTC.

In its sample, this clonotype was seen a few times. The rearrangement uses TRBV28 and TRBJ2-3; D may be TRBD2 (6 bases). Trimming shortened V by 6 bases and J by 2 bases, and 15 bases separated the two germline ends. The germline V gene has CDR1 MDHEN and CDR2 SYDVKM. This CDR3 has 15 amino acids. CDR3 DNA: TGTGCCAGCAGCCCACGGGGGACCTACACAGATACGCAGTATTTT. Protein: CASSPRGTYTDTQYF.